This entry describes one T cell receptor beta chain. What this receptor recognizes is not known. Base quality data are lacking; no much larger clone is found one base away. This sample includes further DNA sequences coding for the same CDR3. The immunoSEQ Assay, a bias-controlled multiplex PCR, was used to amplify TCRbeta CDR3 regions from genomic DNA. The study's processing was this. Within the assay, amplification of reference gene primers was used to estimate how many nucleated cells each sample contained. Sequence reads were collapsed and filtered to measure the absolute abundance of every unique TCRbeta CDR3 rearrangement. For each sample, productive Simpson clonality was calculated as the square root of Simpson's diversity index over productive rearrangements. Drawn from immuneACCESS, this table holds only the in-frame rearrangements with V and J called that TCRdb kept. Clones are partly lost; checked studies trace under half to an unresolved V gene and leave the rest unexplained. For V, J and clone size, that table is used; D and trimming come from the DNA. The sample table records around 220,000 clones; more than 70% of these occur just once. Of the sample, 2% to 2.5% is held by the ten largest clones.

Another Seattle source contributed samples from volunteer blood donors who had recovered from COVID-19. Collaborating institutions collected whole blood in K2EDTA tubes following their own protocols. Collaborator samples were shipped for TCRbeta analysis as frozen whole blood, isolated PBMCs, or DNA extracted from either sample type. The sample belongs to a study of blood T cell repertoires in COVID-19 (dated by TCRdb to 2020 to 2021). For the wider study: Samples covering the acute and convalescent phases of COVID-19 were provided by collaborators in the United States, Italy and Spain. Nearly every sample came with metadata listing a de-identified subject ID, COVID-19 status, age in years and sex. Samples came from the ongoing ImmuneRACE study (first 160 participants) plus 1,254 subjects from 6 global collaborators. The dataset comprised deeply sampled blood TCRbeta repertoires from subjects exposed to, actively infected with, or recovered from COVID-19. The repertoires were released in a freely available public database meant as a resource for research on the immune response to SARS-CoV-2. The prospective study material was composed of cDNA or gDNA derived from T cells, B-cell-depleted T cells, or PBMCs. Where available, HLA class I and class II types were obtained from metadata supplied by the sample provider rather than from assay-based typing. The paper as a whole reports these results and caveats: The amount of clinical and demographic metadata varied by source and participant and was provided uncurated.

From the cysteine up to the phenylalanine, the CDR3 has a length of 14 residues. Solely the CDR3 DNA is kept, with 42 bases framed from the first base. Trimming leaves V shorter by 2 bases and J shorter by 4 bases, with the junction holding 2 bases beyond the gene matches. The germline V gene sets CDR1 to SGHTA and CDR2 to FQGTGA. The chain joins TRBV7-3 to TRBJ2-1, with TRBD2 identical over 7 junction bases. The sequence was obtained from a woman in her 40s who had recovered from COVID-19. Sequenced material: peripheral blood. The CDR3 is CASSLAGAYNEQFF. The nucleotides read TGTGCCAGCAGCTTAGCGGGAGCATACAATGAGCAGTTCTTC.